The 27 T cell receptor beta chains below come from one sample, sequenced in a study of neurological immune-mediated disorders. TCRdb reprocessed the 5' RACE reads via MiXCR and lists one record per CDR3 protein. The sample carries about 50,000 distinct CDR3 sequences, 9% to 10% recorded once. Noted time point: longitudinal time-point 1 (baseline). Sequencing input: PBMCs. The receptors here all came from a woman in her thirties or forties in good health.

This clonotype was observed at least ten times. The chain uses TRBV7-2 and TRBJ2-7, with D tentatively TRBD1 (6 bases). The germline CDR1 and CDR2 sequences are SGHTA and FQGNSA. V dropped 2 bases and J dropped 3 bases, with 11 bases sitting between them. There are 14 residues in the CDR3. CDR3 protein: CASSLSAGDYEQYF. The CDR3 coding sequence is TGTGCCAGCAGCTTATCGGCAGGGGACTACGAGCAGTACTTC.

This clonotype was found many times. This chain links TRBV7-2 with TRBJ2-2; 8 bases match TRBD2. This CDR3 is built from 15 residues. The ends lost 3 bases at V and 1 base at J; junction bases unmatched: 1. CDR1 and CDR2 (germline): SGHTA, FQGNSA. CDR3 sequence (DNA): TGTGCCAGCAGCTTTCTAGCGGGGAACACCGGGGAGCTGTTTTTT. This gives the protein CASSFLAGNTGELFF.

This clonotype was counted at least ten times. V is TRBV6-2 or TRBV6-3 and J is TRBJ2-7; D perhaps matches TRBD2 (6 bases). Germline CDR1 and CDR2: MNHEY and SVGEGT. Trimming shortened V by 7 bases and J by 4 bases, and 23 bases separated the two germline ends. The CDR3 is 16 residues long. In nucleotides, the CDR3 is TGTGCCAGCAAGCTAAAGGGACTGGGAACCAATTACGAGCAGTACTTC. It encodes CASKLKGLGTNYEQYF.

This clonotype was found many times. The rearrangement joins TRBV7-8 to TRBJ1-2; D is unclear. This CDR3 is 12 amino acids long. CDR1 and CDR2 from the germline V gene are SGHVS and FQNEAQ. Trimming took off 4 bases at V and 0 bases at J, with 3 bases between the two ends. CDR3 loop: CASSSSNYGYTF. The CDR3 coding sequence is TGTGCCAGCAGCTCCTCTAACTATGGCTACACCTTC.

The rearrangement uses TRBV2 and TRBJ2-7; 7 positions agree with TRBD2. The CDR3 is 16 residues long. The V and J ends lost 6 bases and 4 bases, in that order; junction bases with no gene match: 15. In germline, CDR1 is SNHLY, CDR2 FYNNEI. The CDR3 here is CASSGSWSGVLYEQYF. Written as DNA, the CDR3 is TGTGCCAGCAGCGGTAGTTGGAGCGGGGTCCTTTACGAGCAGTACTTC.

This clonotype showed up many times. The CDR3 DNA reads TGCAGCGTTGATGGAAGGGGCGCAAGTTTCCGGGACACTGAAGCTTTCTTT. This translates into CSVDGRGASFRDTEAFF. The chain joins TRBV29-1 to TRBJ1-1; perhaps TRBD1 as D (5 bases). The length of the CDR3 is 17 residues. Deletions cut 3 bases from V and 3 bases from J, with 23 bases between. CDR1 SQVTM and CDR2 ANQGSEA come from the germline V gene.

This clonotype was counted many times. This chain uses TRBV3-1 with TRBJ2-1; TRBD2 is a possible D gene (6 bases). The CDR3 length is 15 residues. V was trimmed by 0 bases and J by 5 bases, leaving 11 bases between them. Germline V CDR1 and CDR2: LGHDT, YNNKEL (reference sequence). The CDR3 here is CASSQEASANNEQFF. The DNA of the CDR3 is TGTGCCAGCAGCCAAGAAGCTAGCGCCAACAATGAGCAGTTCTTC.

The chain uses TRBV29-1 and TRBJ1-2; D perhaps matches TRBD1 (5 bases). With 7 bases removed from V and 1 base from J, the gap between germline ends came to 10 bases. From germline, CDR1 is SQVTM and CDR2 ANQGSEA. This CDR3 is built from 12 residues. This CDR3 is CSAGGDNYGYTF. DNA of the CDR3: TGCAGCGCCGGGGGGGATAACTATGGCTACACCTTC.

This clonotype was seen at least ten times. The chain has TRBV27 and TRBJ1-1; D is possibly TRBD1 (5 bases). V was trimmed by 2 bases and J by 11 bases, leaving 15 bases between them. The CDR3 length is 13 residues. CDR1 and CDR2 (germline): MNHEY, SMNVEV (reference sequence). Written as DNA, the CDR3 is TGTGCCAGCAGTTTAAGGGGTTTAGAACCCGCTTTCTTT. As protein: CASSLRGLEPAFF.

This clonotype showed up many times. V and J are TRBV4-3 and TRBJ1-5; 7 positions match TRBD1. The CDR3 is 14 residues long. In germline, CDR1 is LGHNA, CDR2 YSLEER. Trimming removed 3 bases from V and 6 bases from J; junction bases left unmatched: 5. The CDR3 here is CASSQTDRLQPQHF. The CDR3 nucleotides are TGCGCCAGCAGCCAGACGGACAGGCTTCAGCCCCAGCATTTT.

This clonotype was observed many times. The chain recombines TRBV9 with TRBJ2-1; a weak D match, TRBD1 (5 bases). This CDR3 has 13 amino acids. V was shortened by 0 bases and J by 6 bases, with 7 bases between the two germline ends. The germline V gene has CDR1 SGDLS and CDR2 YYNGEE. The DNA of the CDR3 is TGTGCCAGCAGCGTAGGACAGATCAATGAGCAGTTCTTC. Translation: CASSVGQINEQFF.

At least ten counts were recorded for this clonotype. The chain employs TRBV7-8 and TRBJ1-6; no clear D gene. V shed 1 base and J shed 3 bases, with 7 bases lying between them. The germline CDR1 and CDR2 sequences are SGHVS and FQNEAQ. This CDR3 contains 15 residues. CDR3 nucleotides: TGTGCCAGCAGCTTAGACGGGATCTATAATTCACCCCTCCACTTT. It codes for CASSLDGIYNSPLHF.

This clonotype was seen many times. The rearrangement links TRBV4-2 to TRBJ2-4, with D hard to call. V dropped 0 bases and J dropped 0 bases, with 12 bases sitting between them. CDR3 length: 17 residues. CDR1 is LGHNA, CDR2 YNFKEQ, per germline. The CDR3 reads CASSQDTQLLAKNIQYF. The CDR3 coding sequence is TGTGCCAGCAGCCAAGATACACAACTCTTAGCCAAAAACATTCAGTACTTC.

This clonotype was found many times. The rearrangement joins TRBV10-3 to TRBJ2-3; perhaps TRBD2 as D (7 bases). The CDR3 length is 15 residues. The V end lost 0 bases, the J end lost 14 bases, and 21 bases lay between the germline ends. Germline CDR1 reads ENHRY; CDR2 reads SYGVKD. In DNA form, the CDR3 reads TGTGCCATCAGTGAGTCTGGCGGGGGCGCTACACAGCGGTATTTT. Translation gives CAISESGGGATQRYF.

This clonotype has a count of ten or more. This chain links TRBV5-1 with TRBJ2-3; 7 bases line up with TRBD2. The CDR3 is 15 amino acids. V dropped 4 bases and J dropped 2; count of bases not matched to a gene: 7. Germline V gene data show CDR1 as SGHRS and CDR2 as YFSETQ. This CDR3 reads CASSKPGTTTDTQYF. The CDR3 DNA is TGCGCCAGCAGCAAGCCCGGGACTACCACAGATACGCAGTATTTT.

The CDR3 DNA reads TGTGCCAGCTCACCACCATACGGTCCCGGGGAGCTGTTTTTT. The encoded protein is CASSPPYGPGELFF. The gene calls are TRBV18 and TRBJ2-2; D not certain. Germline V gene lookup returns CDR1 KGHSH and CDR2 LQKENI. Trimming cost V 0 bases and J 6 bases, with 8 bases left between them. The CDR3 length is 14 residues.

At least ten counts were recorded for this clonotype. This chain uses TRBV20-1 with TRBJ1-1; perhaps TRBD1 as D (5 bases). CDR1 is DFQATT and CDR2 is SNEGSKA in the germline V gene (reference sequence). The ends were cut back, 0 bases at V and 4 bases at J, with 15 bases in the middle. This CDR3 region has 15 residues. Here the CDR3 reads CSAREFVGLGTEAFF. In DNA, the CDR3 is TGCAGTGCTAGAGAATTTGTGGGGCTCGGCACTGAAGCTTTCTTT.

This clonotype has a count of ten or more. This chain links TRBV7-2 with TRBJ2-7, with 9 positions matching TRBD2. V lost 1 base, J lost 2 bases, and 3 bases stayed unmatched. Germline loops: CDR1 SGHTA, CDR2 FQGNSA. CDR3 length: 15 amino acids. CDR3 region: CASSLERGDPYEQYF. DNA for the CDR3: TGTGCCAGCAGCTTAGAGCGGGGGGACCCCTACGAGCAGTACTTC.

This clonotype was detected many times. The V gene is TRBV6-6, the J gene TRBJ1-5; D perhaps matches TRBD1 (6 bases). V was trimmed by 6 bases and J by 3 bases, leaving 12 bases between them. There are 14 residues in the CDR3. CDR1 is MNHNY, CDR2 SVGAGI, per germline (reference sequence). CDR3 sequence (DNA): TGTGCCAGCAGCCCAGGACAGATCAATCAGCCCCAGCATTTT. Translated: CASSPGQINQPQHF.

This clonotype has a handful of counts. This chain joins TRBV12-3 or TRBV12-4 and TRBJ2-5, with 13 bases lining up with TRBD2. J was trimmed by 6 bases and V by 5 bases; bases with no gene match: 6. This CDR3 is built from 15 residues. The DNA of the CDR3 is TGTGCCAGCAGTCCAACCGGGACTAGCGGGAAGACCCAGTACTTC. Translating it yields CASSPTGTSGKTQYF.

This clonotype was detected many times. The gene calls are TRBV12-3 or TRBV12-4 and TRBJ2-1; 8 nucleotides agree with TRBD1. J was trimmed by 12 bases and V by 6 bases; bases with no gene match: 7. The CDR3 length is 12 residues. The CDR3 loop is CASRTGGSGQFF. The CDR3 DNA follows: TGTGCCAGCAGAACAGGGGGTTCCGGGCAGTTCTTC.

In this sample, this clonotype turned up many times. The chain couples TRBV25-1 to TRBJ2-3; D possibly uses TRBD1 or TRBD2 (5 bases each). Germline loops: CDR1 MGHDK, CDR2 SYGVNS. The V end was cut by 4 bases, the J end by 2 bases, with 13 bases between. The CDR3 has 15 amino acids. This CDR3 reads CASSGGRQHTDTQYF. The CDR3, as DNA: TGTGCCAGCAGTGGGGGGAGACAGCACACAGATACGCAGTATTTT. Variable domain in full (rest from reference TRBV25-1 and TRBJ2-3): EADIYQTPRYLVIGTGKKITLECSQTMGHDKMYWYQQDPGMELHLIHYSYGVNSTEKGDLSSESTVSRIRTEHFPLTLESARPSHTSQYLCASSGGRQHTDTQYFGPGTRLTVL.

This clonotype was detected many times. This chain links TRBV5-5 with TRBJ2-7; 8 bases map to TRBD1. In germline, CDR1 is SGHKS, CDR2 YYEKEE (reference sequence). J gave up 5 bases and V 1 base, and 8 bases lay outside the gene matches. The CDR3 consists of 15 residues. In DNA form, the CDR3 reads TGTGCCAGCAGCTTGATGGGACAGGTGGTCAACGAGCAGTACTTC. It encodes CASSLMGQVVNEQYF. The full variable domain, in which reference TRBV5-5 and TRBJ2-7 provide the parts outside the CDR3, is DAGVTQSPTHLIKTRGQQVTLRCSPISGHKSVSWYQQVLGQGPQFIFQYYEKEERGRGNFPDRFSARQFPNYSSELNVNALLLGDSALYLCASSLMGQVVNEQYFGPGTRLTVT.

This clonotype was counted ten times or more. The V and J genes are TRBV7-2 and TRBJ1-1, with D maybe TRBD1 (5 bases). The CDR3 contains 14 residues. V was clipped by 6 bases and J by 1 base, with 12 bases between them. Germline V gene data show CDR1 as SGHTA and CDR2 as FQGNSA. The CDR3 region has the DNA TGTGCCAGCAGTCAGGGACGGAAGAACACTGAAGCTTTCTTT. Protein sequence: CASSQGRKNTEAFF.

The table lists this clonotype with many counts. This chain uses TRBV29-1 with TRBJ2-3; 8 bases agree with TRBD2. CDR3 length equals 14 residues. V was pared by 6 bases and J by 3 bases, with 8 bases of the junction left unmatched. Per the germline V gene, CDR1 is SQVTM and CDR2 is ANQGSEA. The CDR3 sequence is CSVEVGLATDTQYF. The CDR3 region has the DNA TGCAGCGTCGAGGTTGGACTAGCAACAGATACGCAGTATTTT.

This clonotype has at least ten counts. V usage is TRBV24-1 and J usage is TRBJ2-1, with 11 bases that match TRBD2. This CDR3 has 16 residues. V lost 4 bases and J lost 2; bases outside the gene matches: 3. The V gene's germline CDR1 is KGHDR and CDR2 SFDVKD. CDR3 DNA sequence: TGTGCCACCAGTGACGTAGCGGGAGGGCCCTACAATGAGCAGTTCTTC. This encodes CATSDVAGGPYNEQFF.

Ten or more counts support this clonotype. V gene TRBV7-9 combines with J gene TRBJ2-7; D gene ambiguous. This CDR3 spans 14 amino acids. Germline V gene lookup returns CDR1 SEHNR and CDR2 FQNEAQ (reference sequence). V was shortened by 3 bases and J by 5 bases, with 14 bases between the two germline ends. The CDR3 DNA follows: TGTGCCAGCAGCTTCCCGGGCTTAGTCCACGAGCAGTACTTC. Amino acid sequence: CASSFPGLVHEQYF.